A selection of T cell receptor beta chains follows, all from one sample in a study of STAT5B mutations in CD4+ large granular lymphocyte leukemia. Method: immunoSEQ multiplex PCR; TCRdb's copy keeps in-frame clones and lacks some. Among 30,000 or so clones, roughly 80% were seen once, and the ten largest hold under 2.5%. Sequences were obtained from CD4+ T cells from blood buffy coats. These receptors were obtained from a human donor in good health. Each CDR3 is given with its conserved first and last residue. D genes are given only for firm matches. Some rows have no size entry. The others give once, few or many, or a class for an expanded clone.

cdr3_nt: TGTGCCAGCAGCGTAGGTAGCCAGGGCTCCTACGAGCAGTACTTC
cdr3_aa: CASSVGSQGSYEQYF
d_call: NA
clone_size: NA
v_call: TRBV9
cdr3_length: 15
j_call: TRBJ2-7

cdr3_nt: TGTGCCAGCAGCCGAGGACAAAGCAATCAGCCCCAGCATTTT
cdr3_aa: CASSRGQSNQPQHF
d_call: NA
clone_size: NA
v_call: TRBV5-6
cdr3_length: 14
j_call: TRBJ1-5

cdr3_nt: TGTGCCAGCAGCAAAGGAGAGAACAGCGGGATGAACACTGAAGCTTTCTTT
cdr3_aa: CASSKGENSGMNTEAFF
d_call: NA
clone_size: NA
v_call: TRBV21-1
cdr3_length: 17
j_call: TRBJ1-1

cdr3_nt: TGTGCCAGTAGCGGGACAGGCTATCAGCCCCAGCATTTT
cdr3_aa: CASSGTGYQPQHF
d_call: TRBD1
clone_size: NA
v_call: TRBV19
cdr3_length: 13
j_call: TRBJ1-5

cdr3_nt: TGTGCCAGCAGCGTCCAAGGGTGGGAGCAGTACTTC
cdr3_aa: CASSVQGWEQYF
d_call: NA
clone_size: NA
v_call: TRBV7-8
cdr3_length: 12
j_call: TRBJ2-7

cdr3_nt: TGTGCCAGCAGGCCTGGGACTAGCGGCTACGAGCAGTACTTC
cdr3_aa: CASRPGTSGYEQYF
d_call: TRBD2
clone_size: NA
v_call: TRBV7-2
cdr3_length: 14
j_call: TRBJ2-7

cdr3_nt: TGTGCCAGCAGGCCTTCCGGGACAGGGGGTGAAAAACTGTTTTTT
cdr3_aa: CASRPSGTGGEKLFF
d_call: TRBD1
clone_size: NA
v_call: TRBV27
cdr3_length: 15
j_call: TRBJ1-4

cdr3_nt: TGCGCCAGCAGCTTGGCTGGGAACACTGAAGCTTTCTTT
cdr3_aa: CASSLAGNTEAFF
d_call: NA
clone_size: NA
v_call: TRBV5-1
cdr3_length: 13
j_call: TRBJ1-1

cdr3_nt: TGCAGCGCCCTGGGACAGGGGGGAAACTATGGCTACACCTTC
cdr3_aa: CSALGQGGNYGYTF
d_call: TRBD1
clone_size: once
v_call: TRBV29-1
cdr3_length: 14
j_call: TRBJ1-2

cdr3_nt: TGTGCCAGCAGTGAATGGGACAGGGCAAATTCACCCCTCCACTTT
cdr3_aa: CASSEWDRANSPLHF
d_call: TRBD1
clone_size: few
v_call: TRBV2
cdr3_length: 15
j_call: TRBJ1-6

cdr3_nt: TGTGCCAGCAGTCGGCCGGACAGCCACTCCTACAATGAGCAGTTCTTC
cdr3_aa: CASSRPDSHSYNEQFF
d_call: NA
clone_size: NA
v_call: TRBV6-6
cdr3_length: 16
j_call: TRBJ2-1

cdr3_nt: TGCGCCAGCACCTTTGGTGGGATGAACACTGAAGCTTTCTTT
cdr3_aa: CASTFGGMNTEAFF
d_call: NA
clone_size: once
v_call: TRBV5-1
cdr3_length: 14
j_call: TRBJ1-1

cdr3_nt: TGTGCCAGCAGCACCCACAACAGGGGGCAAGAGACCCAGTACTTC
cdr3_aa: CASSTHNRGQETQYF
d_call: TRBD1
clone_size: NA
v_call: TRBV7-9
cdr3_length: 15
j_call: TRBJ2-5

cdr3_nt: TGTGCCAGCACCCCATATAGTACCTCACTTGTTAATGGCTACACCTTC
cdr3_aa: CASTPYSTSLVNGYTF
d_call: NA
clone_size: NA
v_call: TRBV27
cdr3_length: 16
j_call: TRBJ1-2

cdr3_nt: TGTGCCAGCAGCTCGGGGACTTCCTACAATGAGCAGTTCTTC
cdr3_aa: CASSSGTSYNEQFF
d_call: NA
clone_size: NA
v_call: TRBV7-3
cdr3_length: 14
j_call: TRBJ2-1

cdr3_nt: TGTGCCAGCCTTAGGGACGCCCAACGGCGAGCTTTCTTT
cdr3_aa: CASLRDAQRRAFF
d_call: NA
clone_size: NA
v_call: TRBV6-1
cdr3_length: 13
j_call: TRBJ1-1

cdr3_nt: TGTGCCAGTAGTATCGAGGGAAAAGGGGACAATCAGCCCCAGCATTTT
cdr3_aa: CASSIEGKGDNQPQHF
d_call: NA
clone_size: few
v_call: TRBV19
cdr3_length: 16
j_call: TRBJ1-5

cdr3_nt: TGTGCCAGTAGTATTTCCGGGTATGGCTACACCTTC
cdr3_aa: CASSISGYGYTF
d_call: NA
clone_size: NA
v_call: TRBV19
cdr3_length: 12
j_call: TRBJ1-2

cdr3_nt: TGTGCCAGCAGTCCCGGGCAGGGAGATTACGGCTACACCTTC
cdr3_aa: CASSPGQGDYGYTF
d_call: NA
clone_size: NA
v_call: TRBV4-2
cdr3_length: 14
j_call: TRBJ1-2

cdr3_nt: TGCGCCAGCACCTTTGGGACAGGTAACGCAGATACGCAGTATTTT
cdr3_aa: CASTFGTGNADTQYF
d_call: TRBD1
clone_size: NA
v_call: TRBV4-1
cdr3_length: 15
j_call: TRBJ2-3

cdr3_nt: TGCAGCGTGGCCGAGACAGGGGGCAATGAGCAGTTCTTC
cdr3_aa: CSVAETGGNEQFF
d_call: TRBD1
clone_size: few
v_call: TRBV29-1
cdr3_length: 13
j_call: TRBJ2-1

cdr3_nt: TGTGCCTGGGGAGCGGGAGAGACCCAGTACTTC
cdr3_aa: CAWGAGETQYF
d_call: NA
clone_size: NA
v_call: TRBV30
cdr3_length: 11
j_call: TRBJ2-5

cdr3_nt: TGTGCCAGCAGTTACCAGCGGGAGTTGTACTTC
cdr3_aa: CASSYQRELYF
d_call: TRBD2
clone_size: once
v_call: TRBV6-5
cdr3_length: 11
j_call: TRBJ2-5

cdr3_nt: TGTGCCAGCAGCTTCGGACCAGATTTGAGTGGCGGGGAGCTGTTTTTT
cdr3_aa: CASSFGPDLSGGELFF
d_call: NA
clone_size: NA
v_call: TRBV7-3
cdr3_length: 16
j_call: TRBJ2-2

cdr3_nt: TGCAGCTCAACGTCGTCCGGCAAGCCAGATACGCAGTATTTT
cdr3_aa: CSSTSSGKPDTQYF
d_call: NA
clone_size: NA
v_call: TRBV29-1
cdr3_length: 14
j_call: TRBJ2-3

cdr3_nt: TGTGCCAGCAGCCCGAGACAGGGAAATTCCCAAGAGACCCAGTACTTC
cdr3_aa: CASSPRQGNSQETQYF
d_call: TRBD1
clone_size: NA
v_call: TRBV11-2
cdr3_length: 16
j_call: TRBJ2-5

cdr3_nt: TGTGCCAGCAGCAGTACGGGGAACACTGAAGCTTTCTTT
cdr3_aa: CASSSTGNTEAFF
d_call: NA
clone_size: once
v_call: TRBV6-1
cdr3_length: 13
j_call: TRBJ1-1

cdr3_nt: TGCGCCAGCAGCCCGGGCGGGCACGGTCCCTACGAGCAGTACTTC
cdr3_aa: CASSPGGHGPYEQYF
d_call: NA
clone_size: NA
v_call: TRBV5-1
cdr3_length: 15
j_call: TRBJ2-7

cdr3_nt: TGTGCCAGCAGTTCCCAGCGGTGGGGGAACACAGATACGCAGTATTTT
cdr3_aa: CASSSQRWGNTDTQYF
d_call: NA
clone_size: NA
v_call: TRBV6-5
cdr3_length: 16
j_call: TRBJ2-3

cdr3_nt: TGTGCCACCAGCAGAGCTCGGGGTGAGCAGTTCTTC
cdr3_aa: CATSRARGEQFF
d_call: NA
clone_size: NA
v_call: TRBV15
cdr3_length: 12
j_call: TRBJ2-1

cdr3_nt: TGTGCCAGCAGCCTAAGGACAGGGACAGATACGCAGTATTTT
cdr3_aa: CASSLRTGTDTQYF
d_call: TRBD1
clone_size: NA
v_call: TRBV5-5
cdr3_length: 14
j_call: TRBJ2-3

cdr3_nt: TGTGCCAGCAGCAAACAGGGAGGAGAAAAACTGTTTTTT
cdr3_aa: CASSKQGGEKLFF
d_call: NA
clone_size: NA
v_call: TRBV21-1
cdr3_length: 13
j_call: TRBJ1-4

cdr3_nt: TGTGCCAGCAGTTCGGATGGGACAGGGGGCAAGAGAAACACCATATATTTT
cdr3_aa: CASSSDGTGGKRNTIYF
d_call: TRBD1
clone_size: NA
v_call: TRBV28
cdr3_length: 17
j_call: TRBJ1-3

cdr3_nt: TGTGCCAGCACGGGCAGGGTAGGCACCGGGGAGCTGTTTTTT
cdr3_aa: CASTGRVGTGELFF
d_call: NA
clone_size: NA
v_call: TRBV5-6
cdr3_length: 14
j_call: TRBJ2-2

cdr3_nt: TGTGCCATCAGTGACGGGGAAATGGGGAACACTGAAGCTTTCTTT
cdr3_aa: CAISDGEMGNTEAFF
d_call: NA
clone_size: few
v_call: TRBV10-3
cdr3_length: 15
j_call: TRBJ1-1

cdr3_nt: TGTGCCAGCAGTTCCCGTGGGCGACCCCTCTTGTCCACCTTC
cdr3_aa: CASSSRGRPLLSTF
d_call: NA
clone_size: NA
v_call: TRBV6-5
cdr3_length: 14
j_call: TRBJ1-2

cdr3_nt: TGCAGCGTTGCCCGACAGCGGAACACTGAAGCTTTCTTT
cdr3_aa: CSVARQRNTEAFF
d_call: NA
clone_size: few
v_call: TRBV29-1
cdr3_length: 13
j_call: TRBJ1-1

cdr3_nt: TGTGCCAGTAGTATCGGGCAGAATGGCTACACCTTC
cdr3_aa: CASSIGQNGYTF
d_call: NA
clone_size: NA
v_call: TRBV19
cdr3_length: 12
j_call: TRBJ1-2

cdr3_nt: TGTGCCACCAGCAGAGTGGAGAGTAGCTCCTATAATTCACCCCTCCACTTT
cdr3_aa: CATSRVESSSYNSPLHF
d_call: NA
clone_size: NA
v_call: TRBV15
cdr3_length: 17
j_call: TRBJ1-6

cdr3_nt: TGCGCCAGCAGTGCCGCCGCGGGAGAGTTCCATGAGCAGTTCTTC
cdr3_aa: CASSAAAGEFHEQFF
d_call: TRBD2
clone_size: NA
v_call: TRBV10-1
cdr3_length: 15
j_call: TRBJ2-1

cdr3_nt: TGTGCCAGCAGCCCAGGGGGAAGGTCTGGAAACACCATATATTTT
cdr3_aa: CASSPGGRSGNTIYF
d_call: TRBD1
clone_size: few
v_call: TRBV9
cdr3_length: 15
j_call: TRBJ1-3

cdr3_nt: TGCGCCAGCAGCTTCAACAGGGGTCTTGATTCACCCCTCCACTTT
cdr3_aa: CASSFNRGLDSPLHF
d_call: TRBD1
clone_size: few
v_call: TRBV5-1
cdr3_length: 15
j_call: TRBJ1-6

cdr3_nt: TGTGCCAGCAGCTTAATCATGCGGGCCACCTACGAGCAGTACTTC
cdr3_aa: CASSLIMRATYEQYF
d_call: NA
clone_size: NA
v_call: TRBV7-3
cdr3_length: 15
j_call: TRBJ2-7

cdr3_nt: TGTGCCAGCAGCCGGATGATAGGAACCGGGACTAGCGGGAGGGCGATGTACGAGCAGTACTTC
cdr3_aa: CASSRMIGTGTSGRAMYEQYF
d_call: TRBD2
clone_size: NA
v_call: TRBV14
cdr3_length: 21
j_call: TRBJ2-7

cdr3_nt: TGTGCCAGCAGCTCGCGGACTAGCGGGAGACTTTACGAGCAGTACTTC
cdr3_aa: CASSSRTSGRLYEQYF
d_call: TRBD2
clone_size: NA
v_call: TRBV5-4
cdr3_length: 16
j_call: TRBJ2-7

cdr3_nt: TGTGCCTGGAGTGTACCCCGGGGGGCGTTGACCCAGTACTTC
cdr3_aa: CAWSVPRGALTQYF
d_call: NA
clone_size: NA
v_call: TRBV30
cdr3_length: 14
j_call: TRBJ2-5

cdr3_nt: TGTGCCAGCAGTCGACAGGGGGCGAGTGGCTACACCTTC
cdr3_aa: CASSRQGASGYTF
d_call: TRBD1
clone_size: NA
v_call: TRBV27
cdr3_length: 13
j_call: TRBJ1-2

cdr3_nt: TGTGCCTGGAGCGGGCAGGGGGCGATTTTTCAGCCCCAGCATTTT
cdr3_aa: CAWSGQGAIFQPQHF
d_call: TRBD1
clone_size: NA
v_call: TRBV30
cdr3_length: 15
j_call: TRBJ1-5

cdr3_nt: TGTGCCAGCAGCCCCGACAGGGCTGGAAACACCATATATTTT
cdr3_aa: CASSPDRAGNTIYF
d_call: TRBD1
clone_size: NA
v_call: TRBV11-2
cdr3_length: 14
j_call: TRBJ1-3

cdr3_nt: TGTGCCAGTAGTTCCCGGGCGGTCCACACTGAAGCTTTCTTT
cdr3_aa: CASSSRAVHTEAFF
d_call: NA
clone_size: NA
v_call: TRBV19
cdr3_length: 14
j_call: TRBJ1-1

cdr3_nt: TGCGCCAGCAGCCAAGTTTGGACAGCGAACACCGGGGAGCTGTTTTTT
cdr3_aa: CASSQVWTANTGELFF
d_call: NA
clone_size: NA
v_call: TRBV4-1
cdr3_length: 16
j_call: TRBJ2-2

cdr3_nt: TGTGCCAGCAGCTTAGGGCGATCCACCGGGGAGCTGTTTTTT
cdr3_aa: CASSLGRSTGELFF
d_call: NA
clone_size: NA
v_call: TRBV11-2
cdr3_length: 14
j_call: TRBJ2-2

cdr3_nt: TGTGCCAGCAGCGCCAGGACAAGAGGGAATAGCAATCAGCCCCAGCATTTT
cdr3_aa: CASSARTRGNSNQPQHF
d_call: NA
clone_size: NA
v_call: TRBV5-8
cdr3_length: 17
j_call: TRBJ1-5

cdr3_nt: TGTGCCAGTAGTCGCCGGGACAGGGGGAGTGCAGGGGCCAACGTCCTGACTTTC
cdr3_aa: CASSRRDRGSAGANVLTF
d_call: TRBD1
clone_size: NA
v_call: TRBV19
cdr3_length: 18
j_call: TRBJ2-6

cdr3_nt: TGTGCCAGCAGCCAAGACCGGGGGTCGGGCTATGGCTACACCTTC
cdr3_aa: CASSQDRGSGYGYTF
d_call: NA
clone_size: NA
v_call: TRBV4-2
cdr3_length: 15
j_call: TRBJ1-2

cdr3_nt: TGTGCCAGCAGCGTAGCAATGACAAACACCGGGGAGCTGTTTTTT
cdr3_aa: CASSVAMTNTGELFF
d_call: NA
clone_size: NA
v_call: TRBV9
cdr3_length: 15
j_call: TRBJ2-2

cdr3_nt: TGTGCCAGCAGTGCCGCGGGGGATACGCAGTATTTT
cdr3_aa: CASSAAGDTQYF
d_call: NA
clone_size: NA
v_call: TRBV6-6
cdr3_length: 12
j_call: TRBJ2-3